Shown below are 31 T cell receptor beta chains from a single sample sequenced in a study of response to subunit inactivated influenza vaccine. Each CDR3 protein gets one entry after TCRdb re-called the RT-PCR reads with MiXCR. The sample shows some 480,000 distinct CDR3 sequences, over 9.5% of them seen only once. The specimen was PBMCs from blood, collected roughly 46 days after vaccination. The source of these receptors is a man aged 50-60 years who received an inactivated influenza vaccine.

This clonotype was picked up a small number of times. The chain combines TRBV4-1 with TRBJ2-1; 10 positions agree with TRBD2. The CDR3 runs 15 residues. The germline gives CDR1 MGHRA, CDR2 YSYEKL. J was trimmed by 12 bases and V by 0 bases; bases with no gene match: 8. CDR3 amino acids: CASSQEVLAGGLQFF. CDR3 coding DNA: TGCGCCAGCAGCCAAGAGGTCTTAGCGGGGGGCTTGCAGTTCTTC.

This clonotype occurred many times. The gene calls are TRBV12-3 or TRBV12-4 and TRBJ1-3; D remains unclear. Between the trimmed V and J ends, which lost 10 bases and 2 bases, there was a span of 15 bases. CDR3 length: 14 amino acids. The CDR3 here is CATQEGVPGNTIYF. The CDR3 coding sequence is TGTGCCACTCAGGAGGGAGTACCTGGAAACACCATATATTTT.

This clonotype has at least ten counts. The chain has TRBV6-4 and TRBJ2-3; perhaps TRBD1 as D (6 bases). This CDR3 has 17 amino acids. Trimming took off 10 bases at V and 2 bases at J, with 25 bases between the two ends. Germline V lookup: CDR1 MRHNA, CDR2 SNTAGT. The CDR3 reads CATAMNRERIITDTQYF. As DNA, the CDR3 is TGTGCCACCGCTATGAACAGGGAGAGGATAATCACAGATACGCAGTATTTT.

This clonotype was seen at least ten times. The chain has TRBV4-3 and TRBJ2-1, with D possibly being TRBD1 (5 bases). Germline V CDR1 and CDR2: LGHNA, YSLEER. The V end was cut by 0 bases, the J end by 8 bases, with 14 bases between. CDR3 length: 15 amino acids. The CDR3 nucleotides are TGCGCCAGCAGCCAAGAGAAGGGTAGGGGCGATGAGCAGTTCTTC. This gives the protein CASSQEKGRGDEQFF.

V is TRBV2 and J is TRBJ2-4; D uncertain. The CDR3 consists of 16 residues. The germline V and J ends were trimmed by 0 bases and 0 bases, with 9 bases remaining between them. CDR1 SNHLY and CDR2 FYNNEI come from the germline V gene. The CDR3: CASSEASWQAKNIQYF. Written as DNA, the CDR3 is TGTGCCAGCAGTGAAGCTTCATGGCAAGCCAAAAACATTCAGTACTTC. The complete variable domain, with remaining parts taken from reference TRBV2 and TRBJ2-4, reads EPEVTQTPSHQVTQMGQEVILRCVPISNHLYFYWYRQILGQKVEFLVSFYNNEISEKSEIFDDQFSVERPDGSNFTLKIRSTKLEDSAMYFCASSEASWQAKNIQYFGAGTRLSVL.

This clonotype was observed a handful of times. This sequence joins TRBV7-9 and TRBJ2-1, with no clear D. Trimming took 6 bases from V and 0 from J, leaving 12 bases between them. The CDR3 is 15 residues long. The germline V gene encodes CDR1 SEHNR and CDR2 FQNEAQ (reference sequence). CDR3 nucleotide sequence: TGTGCCAGCAGTACTGGCGACCGCTCCTACAATGAGCAGTTCTTC. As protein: CASSTGDRSYNEQFF. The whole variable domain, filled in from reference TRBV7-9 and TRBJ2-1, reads DTGVSQNPRHKITKRGQNVTFRCDPISEHNRLYWYRQTLGQGPEFLTYFQNEAQLEKSRLLSDRFSAERPKGSFSTLEIQRTEQGDSAMYLCASSTGDRSYNEQFFGPGTRLTVL.

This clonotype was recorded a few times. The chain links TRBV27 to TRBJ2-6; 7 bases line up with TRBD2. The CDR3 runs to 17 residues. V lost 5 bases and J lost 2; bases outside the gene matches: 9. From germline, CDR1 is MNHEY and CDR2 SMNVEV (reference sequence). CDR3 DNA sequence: TGTGCCAGCAGTCCGATATGGGGGGGTCCTGGGGCCAACGTCCTGACTTTC. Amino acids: CASSPIWGGPGANVLTF.

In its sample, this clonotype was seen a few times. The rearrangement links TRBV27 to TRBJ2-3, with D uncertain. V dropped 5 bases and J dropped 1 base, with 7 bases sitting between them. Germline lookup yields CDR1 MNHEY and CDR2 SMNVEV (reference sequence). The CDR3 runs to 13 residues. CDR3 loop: CASSTLRTDTQYF. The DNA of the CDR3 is TGTGCCAGCAGTACCCTACGCACAGATACGCAGTATTTT.

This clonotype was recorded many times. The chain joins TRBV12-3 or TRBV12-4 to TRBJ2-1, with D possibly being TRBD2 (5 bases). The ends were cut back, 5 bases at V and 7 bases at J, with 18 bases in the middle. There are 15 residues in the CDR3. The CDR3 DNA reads TGTGCCAGCAGTCCTAGCCGAGCCTTTTCAAATGAGCAGTTCTTC. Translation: CASSPSRAFSNEQFF.

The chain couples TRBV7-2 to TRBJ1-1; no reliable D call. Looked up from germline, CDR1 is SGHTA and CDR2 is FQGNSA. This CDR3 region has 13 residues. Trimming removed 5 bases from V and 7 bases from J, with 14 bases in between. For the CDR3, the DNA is TGTGCCAGCAGCAGATCCCACGGGAATGAAGCTTTCTTT. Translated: CASSRSHGNEAFF.

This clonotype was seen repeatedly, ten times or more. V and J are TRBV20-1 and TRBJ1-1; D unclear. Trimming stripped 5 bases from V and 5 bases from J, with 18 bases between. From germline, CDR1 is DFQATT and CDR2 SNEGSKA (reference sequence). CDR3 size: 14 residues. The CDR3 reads CSAGHRRGWTEAFF. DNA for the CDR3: TGCAGTGCTGGCCACCGGCGGGGATGGACTGAAGCTTTCTTT.

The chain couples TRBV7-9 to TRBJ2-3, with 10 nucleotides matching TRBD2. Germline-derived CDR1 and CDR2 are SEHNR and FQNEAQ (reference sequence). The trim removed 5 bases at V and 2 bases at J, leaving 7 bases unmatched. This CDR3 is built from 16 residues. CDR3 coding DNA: TGTGCCAGCAGCCAACGGACTAGCGGTCTCACAGATACGCAGTATTTT. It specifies CASSQRTSGLTDTQYF.

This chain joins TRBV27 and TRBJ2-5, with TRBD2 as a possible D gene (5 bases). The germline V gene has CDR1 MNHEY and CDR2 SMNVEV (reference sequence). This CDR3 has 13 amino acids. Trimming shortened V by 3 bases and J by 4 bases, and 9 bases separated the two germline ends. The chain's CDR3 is CASSFSGIETQYF. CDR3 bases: TGTGCCAGCAGTTTCTCGGGGATAGAGACCCAGTACTTC.

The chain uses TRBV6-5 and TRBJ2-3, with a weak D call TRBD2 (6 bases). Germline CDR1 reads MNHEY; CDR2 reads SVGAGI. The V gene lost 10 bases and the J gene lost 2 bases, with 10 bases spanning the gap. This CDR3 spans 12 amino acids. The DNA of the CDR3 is TGTGCCACAGGCGGGGACACAGATACGCAGTATTTT. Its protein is CATGGDTDTQYF.

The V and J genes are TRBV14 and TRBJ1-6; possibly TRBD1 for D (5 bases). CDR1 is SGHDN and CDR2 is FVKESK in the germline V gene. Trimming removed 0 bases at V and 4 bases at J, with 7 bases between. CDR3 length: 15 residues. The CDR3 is CASSQEDIYNSPLHF. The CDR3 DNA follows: TGTGCCAGCAGCCAAGAGGACATATATAATTCACCCCTCCACTTT. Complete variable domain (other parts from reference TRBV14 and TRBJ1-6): EAGVTQFPSHSVIEKGQTVTLRCDPISGHDNLYWYRRVMGKEIKFLLHFVKESKQDESGMPNNRFLAERTGGTYSTLKVQPAELEDSGVYFCASSQEDIYNSPLHFGNGTRLTVT.

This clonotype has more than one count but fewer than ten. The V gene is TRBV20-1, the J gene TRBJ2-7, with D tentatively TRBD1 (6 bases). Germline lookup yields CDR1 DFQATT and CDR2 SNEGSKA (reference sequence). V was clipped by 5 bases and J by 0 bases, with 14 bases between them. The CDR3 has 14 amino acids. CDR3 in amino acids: CSARDTLASYEQYF. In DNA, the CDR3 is TGCAGTGCTCGGGACACCTTAGCCTCCTACGAGCAGTACTTC.

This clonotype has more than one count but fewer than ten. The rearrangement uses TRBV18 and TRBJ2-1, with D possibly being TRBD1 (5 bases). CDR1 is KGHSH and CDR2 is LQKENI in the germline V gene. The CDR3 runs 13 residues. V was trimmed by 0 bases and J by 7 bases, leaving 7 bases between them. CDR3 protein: CASSPPTENEQFF. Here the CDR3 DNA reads TGTGCCAGCTCACCACCGACAGAGAATGAGCAGTTCTTC.

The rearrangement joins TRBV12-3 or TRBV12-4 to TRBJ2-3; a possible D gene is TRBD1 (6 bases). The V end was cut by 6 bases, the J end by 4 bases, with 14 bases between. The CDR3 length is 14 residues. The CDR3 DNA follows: TGTGCCAGCAGCCGATCACAGGGCCCAGATACGCAGTATTTT. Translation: CASSRSQGPDTQYF.

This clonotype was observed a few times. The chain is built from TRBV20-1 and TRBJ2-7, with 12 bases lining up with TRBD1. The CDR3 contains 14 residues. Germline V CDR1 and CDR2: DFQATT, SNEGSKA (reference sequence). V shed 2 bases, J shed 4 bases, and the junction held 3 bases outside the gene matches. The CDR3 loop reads CSARPGQGAYEQYF. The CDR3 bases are TGCAGTGCTAGACCGGGACAGGGGGCTTACGAGCAGTACTTC.

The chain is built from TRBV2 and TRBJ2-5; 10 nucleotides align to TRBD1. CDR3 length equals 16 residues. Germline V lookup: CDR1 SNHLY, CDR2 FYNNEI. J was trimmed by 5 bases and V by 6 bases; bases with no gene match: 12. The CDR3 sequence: CASRTLRQGADETQYF. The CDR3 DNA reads TGTGCCAGCAGGACGCTTCGACAGGGGGCTGATGAGACCCAGTACTTC.

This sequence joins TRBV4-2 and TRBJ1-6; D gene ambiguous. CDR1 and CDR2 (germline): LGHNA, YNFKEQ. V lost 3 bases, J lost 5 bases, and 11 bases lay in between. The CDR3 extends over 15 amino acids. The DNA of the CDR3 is TGTGCCAGCAGCCAGGAACACCTTAATAATTCACCCCTCCACTTT. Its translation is CASSQEHLNNSPLHF.

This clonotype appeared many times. The DNA of the CDR3 is TGTGCCAGCAGTTTAATAGGAGGGGCGGAAAGCAATCAGCCCCAGCATTTT. Residues: CASSLIGGAESNQPQHF. The chain joins TRBV27 to TRBJ1-5, with D possibly TRBD1 on 5 matching bases. Germline loops: CDR1 MNHEY, CDR2 SMNVEV (reference sequence). The CDR3 is 17 residues long. The V and J ends lost 2 bases and 1 base respectively, with 15 bases between them.

For the CDR3, the DNA is TGTGCCAGCAGTTGGGGGCGGCTAGCGGGTCACACGGGGGGCACAGATACGCAGTATTTT. Translating it yields CASSWGRLAGHTGGTDTQYF. This sequence joins TRBV12-3 or TRBV12-4 and TRBJ2-3, with 8 bases identical to TRBD2. This CDR3 is 20 amino acids long. V lost 4 bases to trimming and J lost 1 base; unmatched junction nucleotides: 19.

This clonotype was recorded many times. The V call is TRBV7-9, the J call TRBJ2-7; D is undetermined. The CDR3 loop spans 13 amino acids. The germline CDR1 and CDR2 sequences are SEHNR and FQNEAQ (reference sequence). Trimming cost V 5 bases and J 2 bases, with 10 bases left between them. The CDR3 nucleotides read TGTGCCAGCAGCCCCTGGGAAGCCTACGAGCAGTACTTC. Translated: CASSPWEAYEQYF.

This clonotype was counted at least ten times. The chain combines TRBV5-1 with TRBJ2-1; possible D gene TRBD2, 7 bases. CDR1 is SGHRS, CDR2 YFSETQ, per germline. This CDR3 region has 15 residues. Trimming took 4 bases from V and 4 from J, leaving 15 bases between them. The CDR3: CASSPRGLPYNEQFF. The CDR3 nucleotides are TGCGCCAGCAGCCCCAGGGGACTACCATACAATGAGCAGTTCTTC.

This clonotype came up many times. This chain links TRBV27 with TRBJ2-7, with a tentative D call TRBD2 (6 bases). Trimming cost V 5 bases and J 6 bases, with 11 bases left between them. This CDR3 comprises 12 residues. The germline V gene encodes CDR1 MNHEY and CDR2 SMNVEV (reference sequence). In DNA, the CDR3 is TGTGCCAGCAGTCCCGGAGGGGTCGAGCAGTACTTC. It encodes CASSPGGVEQYF.

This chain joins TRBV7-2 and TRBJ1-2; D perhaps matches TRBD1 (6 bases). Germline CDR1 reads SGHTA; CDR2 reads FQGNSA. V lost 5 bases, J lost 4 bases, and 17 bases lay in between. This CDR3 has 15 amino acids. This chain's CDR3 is CASSRDVGGFYGYTF. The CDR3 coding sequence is TGTGCCAGCAGCAGGGATGTCGGGGGCTTCTATGGCTACACCTTC.

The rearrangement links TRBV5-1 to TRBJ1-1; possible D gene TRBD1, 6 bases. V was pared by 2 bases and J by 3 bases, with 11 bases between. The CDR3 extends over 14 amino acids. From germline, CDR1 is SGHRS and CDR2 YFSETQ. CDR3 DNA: TGCGCCAGCAGCTTAGCAGGGGCGTACACTGAAGCTTTCTTT. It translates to CASSLAGAYTEAFF.

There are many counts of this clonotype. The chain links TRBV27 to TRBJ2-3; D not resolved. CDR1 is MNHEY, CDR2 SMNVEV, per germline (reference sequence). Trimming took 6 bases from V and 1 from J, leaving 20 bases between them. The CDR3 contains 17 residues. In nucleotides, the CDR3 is TGTGCCAGCAGCCTCTCCCTCTCGCGGTGCTGCACAGATACGCAGTATTTT. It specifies CASSLSLSRCCTDTQYF.

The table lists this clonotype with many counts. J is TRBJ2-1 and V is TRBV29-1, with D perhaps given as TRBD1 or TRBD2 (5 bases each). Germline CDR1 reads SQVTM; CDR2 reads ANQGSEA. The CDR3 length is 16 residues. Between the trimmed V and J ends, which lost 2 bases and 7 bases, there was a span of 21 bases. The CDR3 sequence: CSVETLSGPPSNEQFF. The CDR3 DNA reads TGCAGCGTTGAAACATTATCGGGACCCCCTAGTAATGAGCAGTTCTTC.

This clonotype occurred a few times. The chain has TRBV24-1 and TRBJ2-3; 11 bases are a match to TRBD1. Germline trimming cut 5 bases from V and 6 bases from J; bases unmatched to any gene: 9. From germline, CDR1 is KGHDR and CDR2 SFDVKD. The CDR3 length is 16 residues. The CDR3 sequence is CATSAWTGGVSDTQYF. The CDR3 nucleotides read TGTGCCACCAGTGCCTGGACAGGGGGCGTCTCCGATACGCAGTATTTT.